The 5 T cell receptor beta chains below all came from one sample that was sequenced in a study of blood T cell repertoires in COVID-19. Clones were read by immunoSEQ multiplex PCR, and TCRdb kept only the in-frame ones, dropping some. The table lists approximately 17,000 clones, nearly 90% of them singletons, with roughly 49% in the top ten. Sequenced: peripheral blood. These receptors were taken from a human donor in a cohort sampled during active COVID-19.

The chain has TRBV3-1 (or the pseudogene TRBV3-2) and TRBJ1-2; 8 bases align to TRBD1. V lost 5 bases to trimming and J lost 2 bases; unmatched junction nucleotides: 7. The CDR3 totals 15 residues. From germline, CDR1 is LGHDT and CDR2 YNNKEL (reference sequence). The CDR3 spells CASSFGQGGNYGYTF. CDR3 bases: TGTGCCAGCAGCTTTGGACAGGGCGGAAACTATGGCTACACCTTC.

This clone was detected only a few times. The rearrangement links TRBV27 to TRBJ2-7; weak D call: TRBD2 (5 bases). The CDR3 contains 14 residues. Trimming cost V 6 bases and J 1 base, with 13 bases left between them. Germline V lookup: CDR1 MNHEY, CDR2 SMNVEV (reference sequence). The CDR3 sequence is CASSARRGSYEQYF. In DNA, the CDR3 is TGTGCCAGCAGCGCCCGACGGGGTTCCTACGAGCAGTACTTC.

The V call is TRBV11-2, the J call TRBJ1-5; TRBD1 aligns across 8 bases. Germline CDR1 reads SGHAT; CDR2 reads FQNNGV. The ends lost 5 bases at V and 5 bases at J; junction bases unmatched: 5. This CDR3 region has 14 residues. CDR3 sequence reads: CASSAGQAYQPQHF. CDR3 in DNA: TGTGCCAGCAGCGCGGGACAGGCCTATCAGCCCCAGCATTTT.

The genes are TRBV7-9 and TRBJ2-1; TRBD2 aligns across 8 bases. V shed 5 bases, J shed 7 bases, and the junction held 10 bases outside the gene matches. The CDR3 sequence is 15 residues long. Germline V gives CDR1 SEHNR, CDR2 FQNEAQ (reference sequence). DNA for the CDR3: TGTGCCAGCAGCCCTCGGGAGGGCCACCGGAATGAGCAGTTCTTC. Its translation: CASSPREGHRNEQFF.

J is TRBJ2-1 and V is TRBV3-1 (or the pseudogene TRBV3-2); possibly TRBD2 for D (5 bases). Germline CDR1 reads LGHDT; CDR2 reads YNNKEL (reference sequence). V was pared by 4 bases and J by 14 bases, with 15 bases between. The CDR3 spans 12 residues. The DNA for the CDR3 is TGTGCCAGCAGCCCGAGGACTGGGTATAAGTTCTTC. Amino acids: CASSPRTGYKFF.